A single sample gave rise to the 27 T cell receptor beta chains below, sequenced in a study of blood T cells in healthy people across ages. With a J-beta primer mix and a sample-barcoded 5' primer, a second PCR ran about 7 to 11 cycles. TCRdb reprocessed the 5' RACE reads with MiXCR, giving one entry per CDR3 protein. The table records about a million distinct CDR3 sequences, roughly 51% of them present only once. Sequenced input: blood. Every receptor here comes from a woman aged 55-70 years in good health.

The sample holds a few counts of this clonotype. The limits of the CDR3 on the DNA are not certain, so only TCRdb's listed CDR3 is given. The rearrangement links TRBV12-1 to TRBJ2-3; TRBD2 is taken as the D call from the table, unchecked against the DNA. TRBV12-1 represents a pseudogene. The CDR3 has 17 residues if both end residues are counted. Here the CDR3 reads CASSFVASGSRRDTQYF.

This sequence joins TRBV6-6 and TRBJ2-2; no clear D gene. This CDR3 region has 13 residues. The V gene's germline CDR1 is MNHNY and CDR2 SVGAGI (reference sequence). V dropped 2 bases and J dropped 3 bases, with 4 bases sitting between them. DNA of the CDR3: TGTGCCAGCAGTTACCATGACACCGGGGAGCTGTTTTTT. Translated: CASSYHDTGELFF.

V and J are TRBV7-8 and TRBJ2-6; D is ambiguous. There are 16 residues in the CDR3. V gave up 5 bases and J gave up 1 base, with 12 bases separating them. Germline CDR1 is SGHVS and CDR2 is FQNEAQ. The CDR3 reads CASSDKQISGANVLTF. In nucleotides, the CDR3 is TGTGCCAGCAGCGACAAACAAATATCTGGGGCCAACGTCCTGACTTTC.

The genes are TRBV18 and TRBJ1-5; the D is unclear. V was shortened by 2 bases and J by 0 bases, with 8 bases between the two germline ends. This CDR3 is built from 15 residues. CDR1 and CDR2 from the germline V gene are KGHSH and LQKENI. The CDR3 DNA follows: TGTGCCAGCTCACCAAGCATAAATAGCAATCAGCCCCAGCATTTT. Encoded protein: CASSPSINSNQPQHF.

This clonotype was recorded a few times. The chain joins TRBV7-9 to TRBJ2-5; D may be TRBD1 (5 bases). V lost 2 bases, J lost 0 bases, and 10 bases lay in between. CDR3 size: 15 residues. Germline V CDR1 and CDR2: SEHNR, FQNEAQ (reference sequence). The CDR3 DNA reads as TGTGCCAGCAGCTTACCCCAGGGCCACCAAGAGACCCAGTACTTC. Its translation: CASSLPQGHQETQYF.

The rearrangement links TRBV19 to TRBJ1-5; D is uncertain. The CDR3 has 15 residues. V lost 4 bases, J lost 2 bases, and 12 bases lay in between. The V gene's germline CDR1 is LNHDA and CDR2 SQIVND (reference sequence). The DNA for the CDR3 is TGTGCCAGTAGTAGCCGGGATGCCGGCAATCAGCCCCAGCATTTT. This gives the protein CASSSRDAGNQPQHF.

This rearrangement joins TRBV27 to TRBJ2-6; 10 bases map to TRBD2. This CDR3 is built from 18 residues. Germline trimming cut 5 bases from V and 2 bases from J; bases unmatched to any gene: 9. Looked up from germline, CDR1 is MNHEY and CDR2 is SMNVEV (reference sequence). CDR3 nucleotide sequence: TGTGCCAGCAGTCCAGGACCCCTAGCGGGAGCTGGGGCCAACGTCCTGACTTTC. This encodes CASSPGPLAGAGANVLTF.

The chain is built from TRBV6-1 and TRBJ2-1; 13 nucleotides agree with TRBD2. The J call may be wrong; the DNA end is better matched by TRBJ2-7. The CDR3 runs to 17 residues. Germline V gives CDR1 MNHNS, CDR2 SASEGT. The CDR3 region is CASSRQRTSGSYNEQYF. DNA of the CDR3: TGTGCCAGCAGCCGCCAGCGGACTAGCGGGAGCTACAATGAGCAGTACTTC.

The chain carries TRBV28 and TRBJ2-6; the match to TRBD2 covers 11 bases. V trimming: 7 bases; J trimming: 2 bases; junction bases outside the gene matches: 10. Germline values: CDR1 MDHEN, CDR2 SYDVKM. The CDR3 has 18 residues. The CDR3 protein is CASTPSSGRTPGANVLTF. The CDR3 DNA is TGTGCCAGCACCCCTTCTAGCGGGAGGACCCCTGGGGCCAACGTCCTGACTTTC.

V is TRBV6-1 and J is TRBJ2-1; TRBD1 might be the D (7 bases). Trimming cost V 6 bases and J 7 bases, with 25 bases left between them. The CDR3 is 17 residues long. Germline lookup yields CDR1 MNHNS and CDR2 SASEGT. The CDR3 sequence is CASSTNLGRGRRNEQFF. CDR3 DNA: TGTGCCAGCAGCACGAACCTCGGCAGGGGGAGGCGGAATGAGCAGTTCTTC.

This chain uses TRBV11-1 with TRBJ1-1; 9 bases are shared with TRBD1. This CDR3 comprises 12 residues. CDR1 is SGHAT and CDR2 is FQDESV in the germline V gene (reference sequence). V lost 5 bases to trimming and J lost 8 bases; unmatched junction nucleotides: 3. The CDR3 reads CASSADRGEAFF. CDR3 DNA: TGTGCCAGCAGCGCCGACAGGGGGGAAGCTTTCTTT.

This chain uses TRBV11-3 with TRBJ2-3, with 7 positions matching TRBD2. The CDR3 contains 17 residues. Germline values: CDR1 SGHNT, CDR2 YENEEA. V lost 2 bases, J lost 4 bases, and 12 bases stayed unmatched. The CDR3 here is CASSLTTSRLSPDTQYF. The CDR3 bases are TGTGCCAGCAGCTTAACGACTAGCAGATTATCACCAGATACGCAGTATTTT.

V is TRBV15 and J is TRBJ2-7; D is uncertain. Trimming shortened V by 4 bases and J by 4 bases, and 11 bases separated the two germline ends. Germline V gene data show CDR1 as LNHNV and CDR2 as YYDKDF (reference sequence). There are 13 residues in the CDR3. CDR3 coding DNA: TGTGCCACCAGCAACCCCGAACGATACGAGCAGTACTTC. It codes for CATSNPERYEQYF.

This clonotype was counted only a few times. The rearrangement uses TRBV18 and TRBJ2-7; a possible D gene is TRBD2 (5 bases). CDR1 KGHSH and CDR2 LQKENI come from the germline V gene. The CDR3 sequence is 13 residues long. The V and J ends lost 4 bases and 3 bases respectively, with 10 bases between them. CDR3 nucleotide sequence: TGTGCCAGCTCACAGTCTCGGGACTACGAGCAGTACTTC. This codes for CASSQSRDYEQYF.

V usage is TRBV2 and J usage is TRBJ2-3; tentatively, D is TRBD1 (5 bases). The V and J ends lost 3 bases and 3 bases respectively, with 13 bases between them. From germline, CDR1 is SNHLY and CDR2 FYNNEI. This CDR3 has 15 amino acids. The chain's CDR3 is CASSDQGTQTDTQYF. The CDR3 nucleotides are TGTGCCAGCAGTGATCAGGGCACCCAAACAGATACGCAGTATTTT.

Here the CDR3 DNA reads TGCAGCGTTAAGACCGGGACAAGGGGCGTCTACGAGCAGTACTTC. Protein sequence: CSVKTGTRGVYEQYF. The chain combines TRBV29-1 with TRBJ2-7; possible D gene TRBD1, 6 bases. V was pared by 5 bases and J by 3 bases, with 20 bases between. Germline CDR1 and CDR2: SQVTM and ANQGSEA. The CDR3 runs 15 residues.

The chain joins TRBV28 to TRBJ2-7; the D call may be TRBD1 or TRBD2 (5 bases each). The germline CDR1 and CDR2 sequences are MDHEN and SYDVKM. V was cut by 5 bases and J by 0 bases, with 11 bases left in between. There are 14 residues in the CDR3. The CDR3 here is CASSAPGTSYEQYF. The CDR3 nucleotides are TGTGCCAGCAGTGCTCCAGGGACCTCCTACGAGCAGTACTTC.

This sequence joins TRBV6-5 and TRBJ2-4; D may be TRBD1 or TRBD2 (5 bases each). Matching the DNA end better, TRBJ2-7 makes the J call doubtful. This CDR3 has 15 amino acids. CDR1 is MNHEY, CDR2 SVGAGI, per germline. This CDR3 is CASSYSMRGPYEQYF. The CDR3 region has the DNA TGTGCCAGCAGTTACTCGATGAGGGGACCCTACGAGCAGTACTTC.

CDR3 sequence: CASSQGSAGGHTDTQYF. CDR3 sequence (DNA): TGCGCCAGCAGCCAAGGGTCGGCGGGAGGTCACACAGATACGCAGTATTTT. The chain employs TRBV4-1 and TRBJ2-3; TRBD2 agrees at 8 bases. V gave up 1 base and J gave up 2 bases; unmatched junction bases: 8. Germline V gene data show CDR1 as MGHRA and CDR2 as YSYEKL. CDR3 length: 17 residues.

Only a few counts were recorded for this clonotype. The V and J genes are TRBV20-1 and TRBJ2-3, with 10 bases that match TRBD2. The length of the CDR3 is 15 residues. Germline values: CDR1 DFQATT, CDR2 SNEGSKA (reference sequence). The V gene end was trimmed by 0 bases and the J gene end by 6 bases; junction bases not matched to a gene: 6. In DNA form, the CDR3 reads TGCAGTGCTAGAGATCCCAGCGGGAGGGCTGATACGCAGTATTTT. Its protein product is CSARDPSGRADTQYF.

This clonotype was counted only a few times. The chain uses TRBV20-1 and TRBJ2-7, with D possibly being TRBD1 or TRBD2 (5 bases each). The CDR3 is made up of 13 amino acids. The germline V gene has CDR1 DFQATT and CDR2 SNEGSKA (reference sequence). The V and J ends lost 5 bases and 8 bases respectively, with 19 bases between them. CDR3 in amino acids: CSASPGPSIQQYF. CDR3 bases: TGCAGTGCTTCTCCGGGACCGAGTATCCAGCAGTACTTC.

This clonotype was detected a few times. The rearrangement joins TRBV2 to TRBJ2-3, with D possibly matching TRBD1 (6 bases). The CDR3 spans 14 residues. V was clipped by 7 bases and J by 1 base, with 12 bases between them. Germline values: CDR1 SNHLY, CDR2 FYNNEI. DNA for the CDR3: TGTGCCAGCAACAGGGATGTGGGCACAGATACGCAGTATTTT. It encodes CASNRDVGTDTQYF.

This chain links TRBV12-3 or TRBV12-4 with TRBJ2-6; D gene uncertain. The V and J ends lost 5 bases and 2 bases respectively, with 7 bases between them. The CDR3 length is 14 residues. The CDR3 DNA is TGTGCCAGCAGTCCGTTGCCTGGGGCCAACGTCCTGACTTTC. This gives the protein CASSPLPGANVLTF.

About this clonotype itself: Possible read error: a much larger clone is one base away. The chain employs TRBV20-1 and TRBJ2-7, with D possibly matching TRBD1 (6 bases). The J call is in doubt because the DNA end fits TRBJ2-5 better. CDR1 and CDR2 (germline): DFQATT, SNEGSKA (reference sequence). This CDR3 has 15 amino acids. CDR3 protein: CGAPSRRGIRETQYF. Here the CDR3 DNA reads TGCGGTGCCCCCAGCAGAAGGGGGATTAGGGAGACCCAGTACTTC.

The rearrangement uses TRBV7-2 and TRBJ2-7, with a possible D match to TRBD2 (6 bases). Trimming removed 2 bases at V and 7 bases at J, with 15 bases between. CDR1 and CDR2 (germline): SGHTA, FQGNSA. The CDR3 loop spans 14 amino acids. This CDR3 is CASSLRRERGEQYF. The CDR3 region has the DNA TGTGCCAGCAGCTTACGGCGGGAAAGAGGGGAGCAGTACTTC.

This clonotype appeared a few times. This chain's CDR3 is CASSFLGVREETQYF. As DNA, the CDR3 is TGTGCCAGCAGTTTTTTAGGAGTGAGGGAAGAGACCCAGTACTTC. The chain is built from TRBV27 and TRBJ2-5; D is possibly TRBD2 (5 bases). The V end lost 3 bases, the J end lost 3 bases, and 14 bases lay between the germline ends. There are 15 residues in the CDR3. Germline V gene lookup returns CDR1 MNHEY and CDR2 SMNVEV (reference sequence).

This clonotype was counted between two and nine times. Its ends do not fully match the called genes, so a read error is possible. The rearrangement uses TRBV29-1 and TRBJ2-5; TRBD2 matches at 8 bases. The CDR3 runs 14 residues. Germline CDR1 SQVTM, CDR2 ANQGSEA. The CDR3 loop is CSLEGLAGGETQYF. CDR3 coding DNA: TGCAGCCTTGAAGGGCTAGCGGGTGGAGAGACCCAGTACTTC.